The 30 T cell receptor beta chains below all came from one sample that was sequenced in a study of shared clonotypes between healthy human individuals. Sequencing was performed with immunoSEQ multiplex PCR; in TCRdb, only in-frame clones are kept and a portion is missing. There are around 500,000 clones in the sample; around 79% occur only once, and 13% lies in the top ten. The sequenced sample consisted of PBMCs. The receptor set was obtained from a woman aged 40-49 years in good health. Some clones in this sample may be carry-over from other donors' samples.

This clone has only one observation. The gene calls are TRBV7-6 and TRBJ2-7, with D possibly being TRBD2 (5 bases). The V gene lost 1 base and the J gene lost 2 bases, with 9 bases spanning the gap. Germline CDR1 and CDR2: SGHVS and FNYEAQ. The CDR3 runs 14 residues. The CDR3 DNA reads TGTGCCAGCAGCTTAGGCGGGCGAGCCTACGAGCAGTACTTC. Translated, it gives CASSLGGRAYEQYF.

The CDR3 spells CASTQDPLPKNIQYF. The CDR3 coding sequence is TGTGCCAGCACCCAGGACCCTCTTCCCAAAAACATTCAGTACTTC. The V call is TRBV6-6, the J call TRBJ2-4; D unclear. V was trimmed by 7 bases and J by 2 bases, leaving 15 bases between them. CDR3 length: 15 residues. Germline CDR1 and CDR2: MNHNY and SVGAGI (reference sequence).

J is TRBJ2-7 and V is TRBV5-1; 9 positions agree with TRBD1. Germline CDR1 is SGHRS and CDR2 is YFSETQ. Trimming took 4 bases from V and 3 from J; bases not matched to a gene: 8. The CDR3 is made up of 15 amino acids. The CDR3, as DNA: TGCGCCAGCAGCCCAGACACAGGGGGCATCTACGAGCAGTACTTC. It codes for CASSPDTGGIYEQYF.

The V gene is TRBV10-1, the J gene TRBJ2-7; D may be TRBD1 or TRBD2 (5 bases each). In germline, CDR1 is WNHNN, CDR2 SYGVQD (reference sequence). V lost 4 bases and J 1 base, leaving 11 bases between the germline ends. The CDR3 is made up of 14 amino acids. In DNA, the CDR3 is TGCGCCAGCAGTGGTGGGACGGGGTCCTACGAGCAGTACTTC. Its translation: CASSGGTGSYEQYF.

With respect to this clone: At the DNA level, this CDR3 is encoded by other sequences in the same sample as well. The chain recombines TRBV4-3 with TRBJ2-1; 11 bases map to TRBD2. J gave up 3 bases and V 0 bases, and 1 base lay outside the gene matches. The CDR3 spans 16 residues. Germline-derived CDR1 and CDR2 are LGHNA and YSLEER. Here the CDR3 DNA reads TGCGCCAGCAGCCAAGATGGACTAGCGGGCTACAATGAGCAGTTCTTC. Its translation: CASSQDGLAGYNEQFF.

V is TRBV9 and J is TRBJ2-1; perhaps D is TRBD1 or TRBD2 (5 bases each). Germline V lookup: CDR1 SGDLS, CDR2 YYNGEE. The V gene lost 3 bases and the J gene lost 2 bases, with 15 bases spanning the gap. This CDR3 is 16 amino acids long. CDR3 in DNA: TGTGCCAGCAGCGCCCGGGACCCCTACCCCTACAATGAGCAGTTCTTC. Protein: CASSARDPYPYNEQFF.

The chain couples TRBV4-2 to TRBJ2-3, with D perhaps being TRBD1 or TRBD2 (5 bases each). The germline gives CDR1 LGHNA, CDR2 YNFKEQ. The CDR3 length is 12 residues. The germline V and J ends were trimmed by 4 bases and 8 bases, with 10 bases remaining between them. CDR3 region: CASSRGPSTQYF. The CDR3 coding sequence is TGTGCCAGCAGCCGGGGACCAAGTACGCAGTATTTT.

The chain couples TRBV6-6 to TRBJ1-4; D is ambiguous. V was shortened by 6 bases and J by 1 base, with 6 bases between the two germline ends. Germline V gene sequence: CDR1 MNHNY, CDR2 SVGAGI (reference sequence). The CDR3 is made up of 13 amino acids. The CDR3 DNA reads as TGTGCCAGCAGCCCCATAACTAATGAAAAACTGTTTTTT. Translation gives CASSPITNEKLFF.

The V and J genes are TRBV15 and TRBJ1-5; D not certain. The germline CDR1 and CDR2 sequences are LNHNV and YYDKDF (reference sequence). This CDR3 has 17 amino acids. The germline V and J ends were trimmed by 0 bases and 0 bases, with 12 bases remaining between them. This CDR3 reads CATSRDRETGSNQPQHF. CDR3 nucleotide sequence: TGTGCCACCAGCAGAGATCGCGAGACCGGTAGCAATCAGCCCCAGCATTTT.

CDR3 sequence reads: CASSPMTGGSYNEQFF. CDR3 bases: TGTGCCAGCAGCCCGATGACAGGGGGCTCCTACAATGAGCAGTTCTTC. The genes are TRBV5-4 and TRBJ2-1, with 9 bases lining up with TRBD1. Germline loops: CDR1 SGHNT, CDR2 YYREEE (reference sequence). V lost 4 bases and J lost 0; bases outside the gene matches: 5. The CDR3 consists of 16 residues.

The rearrangement links TRBV7-9 to TRBJ1-6; D unresolved. Per germline, CDR1 SEHNR and CDR2 FQNEAQ (reference sequence). Trimming pared 3 bases from V and 5 bases from J, leaving 8 bases between. This CDR3 comprises 14 residues. CDR3 in amino acids: CASSLAGDNSPLHF. The CDR3 coding sequence is TGTGCCAGCAGCTTGGCAGGCGATAATTCACCCCTCCACTTT.

Notes on this clone: Other DNA sequences in the sample encode the same CDR3. CDR3 coding DNA: TGTGCCAGCTCCTCCGGGACTAGCGGATACGAGCAGTACTTC. It yields the protein CASSSGTSGYEQYF. The chain employs TRBV18 and TRBJ2-7, with 11 bases lining up with TRBD2. This CDR3 is 14 amino acids long. V was pared by 6 bases and J by 4 bases, with 5 bases of the junction left unmatched. CDR1 and CDR2 from the germline V gene are KGHSH and LQKENI.

V is TRBV7-9 and J is TRBJ1-5; D gene unclear. The germline gives CDR1 SEHNR, CDR2 FQNEAQ (reference sequence). Trimming left V 1 base short and J 11 bases short, with 9 bases between. The CDR3 totals 12 residues. The CDR3 DNA reads TGTGCCAGCAGCTTAGGGGATAAGGCCCAGCATTTT. Translation: CASSLGDKAQHF.

This chain joins TRBV10-1 and TRBJ2-3; D may be TRBD1 or TRBD2 (5 bases each). This CDR3 has 23 amino acids. Germline V gene lookup returns CDR1 WNHNN and CDR2 SYGVQD (reference sequence). V was clipped by 2 bases and J by 2 bases, with 35 bases between them. The CDR3 sequence: CASSEGRPGRTPSYRHHTDTQYF. The CDR3 bases are TGCGCCAGCAGTGAGGGAAGACCGGGACGGACGCCGTCTTATCGACACCACACAGATACGCAGTATTTT.

The CDR3 is CASSEGSYPYEQYF. The CDR3 DNA reads TGTGCCAGCAGTGAAGGTTCCTACCCCTACGAGCAGTACTTC. The J gene is TRBJ2-7, the V gene TRBV25-1; D gene uncertain. Germline V gives CDR1 MGHDK, CDR2 SYGVNS. The CDR3 is 14 amino acids. V lost 2 bases to trimming and J lost 2 bases, with 10 bases between them.

With regard to this clone: An end of the junction does not agree with germline; a read error may underlie this. The V gene is TRBV28, the J gene TRBJ2-4; TRBD2 matches 12 bases. Germline values: CDR1 MDHEN, CDR2 SYDVKM. CDR3 size: 16 residues. The CDR3 here is CAGSGLAGLAKNIQYF. CDR3 DNA sequence: TGTGCCGGCAGTGGACTAGCGGGGCTAGCCAAAAACATTCAGTACTTC.

This clone was seen more than once but under ten times. This chain uses TRBV4-3 with TRBJ1-2; TRBD1 is a possible D gene (5 bases). Germline CDR1 LGHNA, CDR2 YSLEER. Trimming shortened V by 0 bases and J by 8 bases, and 10 bases separated the two germline ends. The CDR3 spans 13 residues. This CDR3 is CASSQDLGVGYTF. CDR3 bases: TGCGCCAGCAGCCAAGATCTGGGGGTAGGCTACACCTTC.

J is TRBJ2-7 and V is TRBV5-1, with D possibly being TRBD2 (6 bases). The CDR3 is made up of 15 amino acids. V shed 0 bases and J shed 3 bases, with 13 bases lying between them. Per the germline V gene, CDR1 is SGHRS and CDR2 is YFSETQ. This chain's CDR3 is CASSLELARRYEQYF. The CDR3 nucleotides are TGCGCCAGCAGCTTGGAACTAGCCCGACGCTACGAGCAGTACTTC.

The chain employs TRBV11-2 and TRBJ1-4; 8 bases are a match to TRBD1. The CDR3 sequence is 16 residues long. V lost 3 bases, J lost 8 bases, and 11 bases stayed unmatched. Per germline, CDR1 SGHAT and CDR2 FQNNGV. For the CDR3, the DNA is TGTGCCAGCAGCTTTGCACCGACAGGGGATGGGGAAAAACTGTTTTTT. Translated, it gives CASSFAPTGDGEKLFF.

There are many counts of this clone. The sample holds other DNA sequences that translate to the same CDR3. This rearrangement joins TRBV5-4 to TRBJ1-2; no clear D gene. The germline V gene encodes CDR1 SGHNT and CDR2 YYREEE (reference sequence). The CDR3 has 11 amino acids. Trimming shortened V by 0 bases and J by 8 bases, and 5 bases separated the two germline ends. The CDR3 DNA reads as TGTGCCAGCAGCTTGGGTGGGGGCTACACCTTC. Amino acid sequence: CASSLGGGYTF.

There are a few counts of this clone. CDR3 sequence reads: CASRVGDSPLHF. In DNA form, the CDR3 reads TGTGCCAGCAGGGTCGGGGACTCACCCCTCCACTTT. The chain combines TRBV6-6 with TRBJ1-6; possibly TRBD1 for D (5 bases). V was shortened by 6 bases and J by 10 bases, with 10 bases between the two germline ends. The CDR3 loop spans 12 amino acids. Germline CDR1 is MNHNY and CDR2 is SVGAGI (reference sequence).

Here the CDR3 DNA reads TGTGCCAGCTCACCACCAGGGGTTCAGGGCGAGCAGTACTTC. Translated, it gives CASSPPGVQGEQYF. The chain joins TRBV18 to TRBJ2-7, with D maybe TRBD1 (5 bases). V was trimmed by 0 bases and J by 6 bases, leaving 12 bases between them. The CDR3 is 14 residues long. CDR1 and CDR2 from the germline V gene are KGHSH and LQKENI.

The chain is built from TRBV2 and TRBJ1-5, with D perhaps matching TRBD1 (5 bases). Germline CDR1 is SNHLY and CDR2 is FYNNEI. CDR3 length equals 14 residues. The V gene lost 9 bases and the J gene lost 6 bases, with 18 bases spanning the gap. This CDR3 reads CASKQIREGQPQHF. As DNA, the CDR3 is TGTGCCAGTAAACAAATCAGGGAGGGTCAGCCCCAGCATTTT.

J is TRBJ1-2 and V is TRBV28; 7 bases are a match to TRBD1. This CDR3 contains 16 residues. V lost 3 bases and J lost 0; bases outside the gene matches: 7. CDR1 is MDHEN and CDR2 is SYDVKM in the germline V gene. CDR3 bases: TGTGCCAGCAGTTTCCCCTCCGGGACAGCTAACTATGGCTACACCTTC. It translates to CASSFPSGTANYGYTF.

This clone was seen a handful of times. The chain links TRBV14 to TRBJ2-7; D gene uncertain. The CDR3 contains 14 residues. Germline lookup yields CDR1 SGHDN and CDR2 FVKESK. The V gene lost 5 bases and the J gene lost 3 bases, with 14 bases spanning the gap. The CDR3 DNA follows: TGTGCCAGCAGCGATTGGGTAGACATCTACGAGCAGTACTTC. This translates into CASSDWVDIYEQYF.

The rearrangement links TRBV28 to TRBJ2-7, with D maybe TRBD1 (5 bases). V was clipped by 4 bases and J by 3 bases, with 10 bases between them. The CDR3 has 13 amino acids. Germline values: CDR1 MDHEN, CDR2 SYDVKM. The CDR3 DNA is TGTGCCAGCAGTTCAATTGACAGCTACGAGCAGTACTTC. It codes for CASSSIDSYEQYF.

The V and J genes are TRBV4-1 and TRBJ2-2; the D gene is possibly TRBD2 (6 bases). The CDR3 loop spans 15 amino acids. CDR1 is MGHRA and CDR2 is YSYEKL in the germline V gene. Trimming cost V 0 bases and J 7 bases, with 12 bases left between them. As DNA, the CDR3 is TGCGCCAGCAGCCAAGATCAGGTCGGGGGCGGGGAGCTGTTTTTT. It encodes CASSQDQVGGGELFF.

This chain uses TRBV11-3 with TRBJ2-5; tentatively, D is TRBD1 or TRBD2 (6 bases each). Trimming shortened V by 1 base and J by 4 bases, and 10 bases separated the two germline ends. This CDR3 spans 14 amino acids. Per the germline V gene, CDR1 is SGHNT and CDR2 is YENEEA. CDR3 loop: CASSLGGARETQYF. The CDR3 DNA reads as TGTGCCAGCAGCTTAGGGGGGGCTCGAGAGACCCAGTACTTC.

The chain carries TRBV19 and TRBJ1-1, with D possibly matching TRBD1 (6 bases). This CDR3 contains 16 residues. Germline V gene sequence: CDR1 LNHDA, CDR2 SQIVND (reference sequence). Deletions cut 1 base from V and 2 bases from J, with 14 bases between. The CDR3 reads CASSIVGGLVNTEAFF. The CDR3 nucleotides are TGTGCCAGTAGTATAGTGGGGGGGCTGGTTAACACTGAAGCTTTCTTT.

The J gene is TRBJ2-7, the V gene TRBV28; the match to TRBD1 covers 10 bases. The CDR3 is made up of 14 amino acids. Trimming at V came to 4 bases and at J to 5 bases, leaving 5 bases not matched to a gene. Germline V gives CDR1 MDHEN, CDR2 SYDVKM. The DNA of the CDR3 is TGTGCCAGCAGTTCGGGACAGGGGTGGAACGAGCAGTACTTC. It specifies CASSSGQGWNEQYF.